Included here is one T cell receptor beta chain sequence, with context. No cognate antigen has been identified for it. It has no much larger one-base neighbor in the sample; base qualities were not kept. From cysteine to phenylalanine, the CDR3 is 16 amino acids long. The sequence is cut down to CDR3 DNA, 48 bases in frame from base 1. Clipping removes 4 bases from V and 7 bases from J, with 8 as the unmatched junction base count. From the germline V gene, CDR1 is MDHEN and CDR2 is SYDVKM. Taken with the paper, the label for time point translates to: about 28 days (+/-7) after the second vaccine dose. AZD1222 recipients with second doses at about 4 weeks or about 12 weeks were pooled, because spike-specific TCR depth and breadth did not differ between schedules. Vaccinee samples were obtained from the UK trials COV001 and COV002, which included a single-blind randomized controlled phase 2/3 trial of AZD1222 (ChAdOx1 nCoV-19) in healthy adults. For TCRbeta chain sequencing, PBMC samples were collected from trial participants at day 0 and at day 28 after the second dose.

The data originate from a study of T cell responses to AZD1222 COVID-19 vaccine (dated by TCRdb to about 2021). As for the study more broadly: A total of 233 trial participants underwent TCR sequencing, of whom 200 to 220 had received two doses of AZD1222 and about 25 had received two doses of the MenACWY control vaccine. Trial participants were enrolled by age into subgroups of 18-55, 56-69 and 70-plus years, and around 150, 28 and 57 TCR-sequenced participants, respectively, were included in these subgroups.

The CDR3 regions of human TCRbeta chains were analyzed by immunosequencing. The paper's processing steps were these. TCRs in the repertoires were compared against a reference library of SARS-CoV-2-specific TCRs that had been generated with the MIRA antigen-specificity platform. Breadth was defined as the fraction of unique TCRs that were SARS-CoV-2-associated, and depth was defined as the fraction of total T cells that were SARS-CoV-2-associated. Each spike-specific TCR was assigned to its reactive spike region and to a CD4 or CD8 class using the MIRA data. Log10-transformed breadth and depth values were compared by one-way ANOVA with Sidak's multiple comparisons tests. The immuneACCESS repertoire file appears here via TCRdb, limited to in-frame rearrangements. These files lack a portion of the clones; in checked studies, under half of the deficit traces to unresolved V genes, and the cause of the others is not known. V and J calls and clone size are given by that table; D and trimming were obtained from the DNA. In this sample the table shows under 140,000 clones, around 90% of which occur a single time. The ten largest clonotypes hold around 14% of the sample.

Overall study results and their limits: Only five to seven AZD1222 recipients were SARS-CoV-2 seropositive at baseline, limiting conclusions about previously exposed vaccinees. After two AZD1222 doses, both the breadth and the depth of spike-specific TCRs were significantly higher than at day 0 and than in MenACWY recipients. Most participants were white British and females outnumbered males, and the authors suggested that clonal diversity may have been underestimated. The vaccine-associated CD4 TCRs covered the entire spike protein, and the dominant responses fell in regions 160-218 and 743-854. The 56-69-year group was small, and its depth increase did not reach significance, likely because of low power. Reportedly, almost half of the unique spike-specific TCRs recognized epitopes lying outside the regions that are mutated in the B.1.351 and B.1.1.7 variants. No day 14 peak-response samples were available, so repertoires were characterized only after the peak T cell response.

Source: peripheral blood, taken 28 days after the second AZD1222 dose. This receptor was identified in an adult who received the AZD1222 COVID-19 vaccine. The chain was built from TRBV28 and TRBJ1-3; 12 bases in the middle match TRBD1. Here the CDR3 is given as CASSSFGDRGPNTIYF. The bases read TGTGCCAGCAGTTCCTTCGGGGACAGGGGGCCTAACACCATATATTTT. The reference TRBV28 and TRBJ1-3 proteins fill in what lies around the CDR3, so the full variable domain reads DVKVTQSSRYLVKRTGEKVFLECVQDMDHENMFWYRQDPGLGLRLIYFSYDVKMKEKGDIPEGYSVSREKKERFSLILESASTNQTSMYLCASSSFGDRGPNTIYFGEGSWLTVV.